The 21 T cell receptor beta chains below all came from one sample that was sequenced in a study of T cell responses to AZD1222 COVID-19 vaccine. Assay used: immunoSEQ multiplex PCR; TCRdb lists only in-frame clones, some missing. The sample comprises some 150,000 clones, roughly nine tenths of which are singletons, and roughly 4.5% rests with the top ten. This specimen was peripheral blood, taken on day 0 of MenACWY control vaccination. The receptor source for this set is an adult in good health.

V usage is TRBV27 and J usage is TRBJ2-5; 8 bases match TRBD1. J lost 11 bases, V lost 5 bases, and 13 bases had no gene match. Per the germline V gene, CDR1 is MNHEY and CDR2 is SMNVEV (reference sequence). There are 14 residues in the CDR3. The CDR3 bases are TGTGCCAGCAGTAATTTCTCACGGGACAGGCCTCAGTACTTC. Residues: CASSNFSRDRPQYF.

The chain employs TRBV7-9 and TRBJ2-5, with unresolved D. CDR3 size: 15 residues. CDR1 and CDR2 from the germline V gene are SEHNR and FQNEAQ (reference sequence). V was trimmed by 4 bases and J by 4 bases, leaving 16 bases between them. The CDR3 DNA reads as TGTGCCAGCAGCTCCGACCCATCATCCCGAGAGACCCAGTACTTC. This codes for CASSSDPSSRETQYF.

The V gene is TRBV7-8, the J gene TRBJ1-4; a possible D gene is TRBD1 (5 bases). Trimming removed 4 bases at V and 0 bases at J, with 9 bases between. The CDR3 is 15 amino acids. Per the germline V gene, CDR1 is SGHVS and CDR2 is FQNEAQ. The chain's CDR3 is CASSSTDATNEKLFF. In nucleotides, the CDR3 is TGTGCCAGCAGCTCGACAGATGCAACTAATGAAAAACTGTTTTTT.

The rearrangement uses TRBV6-5 and TRBJ2-7, with 7 bases identical to TRBD1. Germline CDR1 and CDR2: MNHEY and SVGAGI. The J segment lost 0 bases and the V segment lost 6 bases, leaving 8 bases of the junction unmatched. This CDR3 comprises 15 residues. Written as DNA, the CDR3 is TGTGCCAGCAGCCGGACAGGACCTTACTCCTACGAGCAGTACTTC. Its protein product is CASSRTGPYSYEQYF.

V is TRBV5-1 and J is TRBJ1-3, with unresolved D. V was shortened by 0 bases and J by 1 base, with 5 bases between the two germline ends. This CDR3 is built from 14 residues. Germline V gives CDR1 SGHRS, CDR2 YFSETQ. CDR3 region: CASSLGSSGNTIYF. The DNA of the CDR3 is TGCGCCAGCAGCTTGGGCAGTTCTGGAAACACCATATATTTT.

This clone has just one count. The chain combines TRBV14 with TRBJ2-5; D might be TRBD1 (6 bases). The CDR3 loop spans 14 amino acids. Germline values: CDR1 SGHDN, CDR2 FVKESK. Trimming removed 2 bases at V and 5 bases at J, with 12 bases between. The CDR3 region has the DNA TGTGCCAGCAGCCAATTGGGGGCGCCGGAGACCCAGTACTTC. Protein sequence: CASSQLGAPETQYF.

This rearrangement joins TRBV7-8 to TRBJ1-5; D remains unclear. The germline gives CDR1 SGHVS, CDR2 FQNEAQ. The CDR3 sequence is 17 residues long. The ends were cut back, 1 base at V and 2 bases at J, with 15 bases in the middle. The chain's CDR3 is CASSLGDGRRGNQPQHF. The CDR3 nucleotides read TGTGCCAGCAGCTTAGGCGACGGTAGAAGGGGCAATCAGCCCCAGCATTTT.

The rearrangement uses TRBV6-4 and TRBJ2-1, with TRBD2 matching 9 bases. CDR1 MRHNA and CDR2 SNTAGT come from the germline V gene. The CDR3 has 16 amino acids. Unmatched junction bases numbered 10, after V lost 1 base and J lost 9 bases. CDR3 in amino acids: CASSDWLAGARGEQFF. As DNA, the CDR3 is TGTGCCAGCAGTGACTGGTTAGCGGGAGCCCGGGGTGAGCAGTTCTTC.

The chain has TRBV19 and TRBJ2-2; 11 positions agree with TRBD2. Germline V lookup: CDR1 LNHDA, CDR2 SQIVND (reference sequence). CDR3 length equals 16 residues. V shed 11 bases and J 6 bases; nucleotides not matched to a gene: 14. The DNA of the CDR3 is TGTGCCGGGCCCCTTATACTAGCGGGAGTAGCCGGGGAGCTGTTTTTT. Protein sequence: CAGPLILAGVAGELFF. The full variable domain, completed using reference TRBV19 and TRBJ2-2, is DGGITQSPKYLFRKEGQNVTLSCEQNLNHDAMYWYRQDPGQGLRLIYYSQIVNDFQKGDIAEGYSVSREKKESFPLTVTSAQKNPTAFYLCAGPLILAGVAGELFFGEGSRLTVL.

The V and J genes are TRBV2 and TRBJ1-2; 8 nucleotides match TRBD1. Trimming removed 4 bases from V and 0 bases from J; junction bases left unmatched: 4. The CDR3 is 15 amino acids. From germline, CDR1 is SNHLY and CDR2 FYNNEI. CDR3 protein: CASSAGTGSNYGYTF. CDR3 nucleotide sequence: TGTGCCAGCAGTGCGGGGACAGGATCTAACTATGGCTACACCTTC.

The chain couples TRBV7-6 to TRBJ2-1, with D perhaps matching TRBD2 (6 bases). Per germline, CDR1 SGHVS and CDR2 FNYEAQ. The V gene lost 2 bases and the J gene lost 5 bases, with 13 bases spanning the gap. The CDR3 loop spans 15 amino acids. The CDR3 DNA follows: TGTGCCAGCAGCTTATTTGCGGGGCCCAACAATGAGCAGTTCTTC. Translated: CASSLFAGPNNEQFF.

The chain couples TRBV7-9 to TRBJ2-7; 9 positions agree with TRBD2. CDR3 length equals 16 residues. Germline values: CDR1 SEHNR, CDR2 FQNEAQ (reference sequence). Trimming at V came to 2 bases and at J to 3 bases, leaving 8 bases not matched to a gene. The CDR3 nucleotides are TGTGCCAGCAGCTTAAGGATGACTAGCGGACTCTACGAGCAGTACTTC. This gives the protein CASSLRMTSGLYEQYF.

This clone was seen a few times. One end of the junction varies from germline; a read error may be responsible. This chain links TRBV11-2 with TRBJ1-5; D remains ambiguous. The CDR3 consists of 14 residues. Germline V gene data show CDR1 as SGHAT and CDR2 as FQNNGV. CDR3 sequence: CASSLDSINQPQHF. CDR3 bases: TGTGCCAGCAGCCTAGATAGCATTAATCAGCCCCAGCATTTT.

This chain connects TRBV18 to TRBJ1-1, with D possibly being TRBD1 (5 bases). Between the trimmed V and J ends, which lost 3 bases and 4 bases, there was a span of 12 bases. This CDR3 region has 14 residues. The germline gives CDR1 KGHSH, CDR2 LQKENI. CDR3 protein: CASSPQGLGTEAFF. Here the CDR3 DNA reads TGTGCCAGCTCACCCCAGGGCCTCGGCACTGAAGCTTTCTTT.

The J gene is TRBJ2-7, the V gene TRBV10-3; D remains unclear. With 2 bases removed from V and 3 bases from J, the gap between germline ends came to 14 bases. The germline gives CDR1 ENHRY, CDR2 SYGVKD. CDR3 size: 15 residues. The CDR3 nucleotides read TGTGCCATCAGTGAGAGGCGACCATATATCTACGAGCAGTACTTC. It yields the protein CAISERRPYIYEQYF.

The chain carries TRBV21-1 and TRBJ1-6. TRBV21-1 is a pseudogene locus. CDR3 length: 18 residues. In nucleotides, the CDR3 is TGTGCCAGCAGCAGAAAAACCTCAAGTAGCTCCTATAATTCACCCCTCCACTTT. Its protein is CASSRKTSSSSYNSPLHF.

The V call is TRBV5-1, the J call TRBJ1-2; no reliable D call. Per germline, CDR1 SGHRS and CDR2 YFSETQ. The CDR3 runs 14 residues. V was pared by 2 bases and J by 8 bases, with 16 bases between. CDR3 loop: CASSFTDPSGGYTF. The CDR3 DNA is TGCGCCAGCAGCTTTACGGACCCATCGGGCGGCTACACCTTC.

The CDR3 spells CASSVTPETGELFF. CDR3 coding DNA: TGTGCCAGCAGCGTAACGCCGGAAACCGGGGAGCTGTTTTTT. The rearrangement uses TRBV9 and TRBJ2-2; no reliable D call. The CDR3 is made up of 14 amino acids. Trimming shortened V by 1 base and J by 5 bases, and 9 bases separated the two germline ends. CDR1 and CDR2 from the germline V gene are SGDLS and YYNGEE.

The genes are TRBV7-9 and TRBJ2-3; TRBD2 is a possible D gene (6 bases). Trimming stripped 5 bases from V and 0 bases from J, with 9 bases between. The germline V gene encodes CDR1 SEHNR and CDR2 FQNEAQ (reference sequence). This CDR3 is built from 14 residues. The DNA of the CDR3 is TGTGCCAGCAGCGGGAGGACTAGCACAGATACGCAGTATTTT. It yields the protein CASSGRTSTDTQYF.

The chain is built from TRBV7-2 and TRBJ2-7, with D possibly TRBD2 on 7 matching bases. CDR1 SGHTA and CDR2 FQGNSA come from the germline V gene. The CDR3 spans 15 residues. V dropped 5 bases and J dropped 2 bases, with 16 bases sitting between them. The CDR3 loop reads CASSLGASGTYEQYF. The CDR3 nucleotides read TGTGCCAGCAGCCTGGGGGCTAGCGGAACCTACGAGCAGTACTTC. Together with reference TRBV7-2 and TRBJ2-7, the CDR3 gives the full variable domain: GAGVSQSPSNKVTEKGKDVELRCDPISGHTALYWYRQSLGQGLEFLIYFQGNSAPDKSGLPSDRFSAERTGGSVSTLTIQRTQQEDSAVYLCASSLGASGTYEQYFGPGTRLTVT.

The rearrangement links TRBV14 to TRBJ2-1; tentative D call: TRBD1 (5 bases). Deletions cut 0 bases from V and 8 bases from J, with 20 bases between. CDR1 and CDR2 (germline): SGHDN, FVKESK. The CDR3 contains 17 residues. Here the CDR3 DNA reads TGTGCCAGCAGCCAAGAGAAGGGGCGCGGAACTATCCATGAGCAGTTCTTC. It translates to CASSQEKGRGTIHEQFF. Full variable domain (rest looked up from reference TRBV14 and TRBJ2-1): EAGVTQFPSHSVIEKGQTVTLRCDPISGHDNLYWYRRVMGKEIKFLLHFVKESKQDESGMPNNRFLAERTGGTYSTLKVQPAELEDSGVYFCASSQEKGRGTIHEQFFGPGTRLTVL.